This record looks at one TCR beta chain sequence and its context. No antigen is known for it. Qualities for individual bases were not recorded, and no much larger clone is one base off. The germline V gene specifies SGHAT as CDR1 and FQNNGV as CDR2. The CDR3 numbers 13 residues from cysteine through phenylalanine. Here the CDR3 DNA is all that survives: 39 bases in frame from base 1. V is cut back by 8 bases and J by 7 bases, with 7 bases in the junction unmatched. The data originate from a study of spatial heterogeneity in lung cancer (dated by TCRdb to the late 2010s). Study-level background: Beta-chain transcripts were consistently detected in greater numbers than alpha-chain transcripts, which likely reflected higher beta-chain transcript abundance. In tumor regions, TCR transcript counts showed a strong correlation with a T cell transcriptional module score derived from matched bulk RNA-seq. Both alpha and beta chains were TCR-sequenced in samples taken at surgery, namely 220 tumor regions, more than 62 matched nontumor lung samples and about 54 PBMC samples. Nonsynonymous mutation counts, determined by whole-exome sequencing of tumor tissue, were related to features of the TCR repertoire. In non-small cell lung cancer, the study quantitatively compared TCR alpha and beta repertoires across several tumor regions, matched nontumor lung, and blood. In the raw uncorrected reads, each unique combination of TCR and UMI appeared more than ten times on average. Broader findings and caveats from the paper: Additional single-cell paired TCR alpha and beta sequencing was considered necessary to confirm, at a functional level, the hypothesis that regional TCRs recognize regional mutations. TCR-seq coverage of tumor T cells was estimated to be only around 7.3% for alpha chains and more than 11% for beta chains. The number of expanded intratumoral alpha and beta TCRs correlated with the tumor nonsynonymous mutation count. Counts of ubiquitous and regional expanded TCRs correlated with counts of ubiquitous and regional nonsynonymous mutations, respectively.

Library generation was performed with 5' RACE. Sequencing used a NextSeq 500. The TCR library protocol attached a unique molecular identifier to each TCR cDNA molecule to allow correction of PCR and sequencing errors. Per the authors' processing: Decombinator tools were used for TCR identification, UMI-based error correction and CDR3 extraction. TCRs above a frequency of 2 per 1,000, corresponding to the top 1% of the tumor frequency distribution, were defined as expanded. Expanded tumor TCRs were classed as regional if statistically deemed absent (corrected P<0.05) from at least one tumor region, otherwise ubiquitous. Renyi diversity was calculated using the R vegan package after each repertoire was subsampled 100 times to 5,000 TCRs. CDR3 similarity networks were built from amino acid triplet string-kernel similarity, connecting CDR3s with pairwise similarity above 0.82. TCRdb redid the processing of the public reads, applying fastp at Q25 and MiXCR, and retained in-frame beta chains. Each CDR3 protein gets just one entry, which takes the most common genes and DNA from the rows behind it. The V and J calls and clone size are TCRdb's, not the authors'. The table for this sample lists some 100,000 distinct CDR3 sequences; 4.4% of them were counted only once. The top ten constitute approximately 21% of the sample.

Sample time point, as interpreted from the label and publication: sample taken at primary tumor resection. Donors were some 67 patients with early-stage, untreated non-small cell lung cancer from the lung TRACERx cohort. TCR sequencing used whole RNA extracted from tumor and nontumor lung tissue, or from cryopreserved PBMC samples, without cell sorting. Only patients for whom sufficient RNA was available from at least two tumor regions were selected for TCR sequencing. A lung pathologist reviewed the tumor and adjacent nontumor lung specimens before the specimens were selected. The chain employs TRBV11-2 and TRBJ1-4; TRBD1 matches 7 bases in the middle. The sequenced sample was lung tumor tissue, obtained at surgery. This sequence was found in a male donor with early-stage non-small cell lung cancer. Here is the DNA: TGTGCCAGCCGAGAGGGGGCGAGTGAAAAACTGTTTTTT. Its protein product is CASREGASEKLFF.